Listed below are T cell receptor beta chains from one sample, sequenced in a study of metastatic and nonmetastatic thyroid tumors. MiXCR reprocessed the PCR reads for TCRdb. Among some 20,000 clones listed, about 10% were seen once. The specimen sequenced was blood. These receptor sequences come from a female donor with papillary thyroid cancer or a benign thyroid nodule (not recorded which). Some clones in this sample may be carry-over from other donors' samples. The CDR3 runs from the conserved cysteine through the conserved F or W. Each record gives: clone size, V gene, D gene, J gene, CDR3 DNA, CDR3 protein. A D gene is named only where the DNA matches it firmly. Where a row states a size, it is once, few, many or the class of an expanded clone; other rows omit it.

many,TRBV20-1,-,TRBJ2-7,TGCAGTGCCGGGACTTTTTCCTACGAGCAGTACTTC,CSAGTFSYEQYF
once,TRBV11-2,TRBD1,TRBJ2-2,TGTGCCAGCATCCTGACAGGGGCGAACACCGGGGAGCCGTTTTTT,CASILTGANTGEPFF
many,TRBV5-1,TRBD2,TRBJ2-5,TGCGCCAGCAGCTACGGGACTAGCGGACAAGAGACCCAGTACTTC,CASSYGTSGQETQYF
-,TRBV6-5,-,TRBJ2-2,TGTGCAAGTGCTTCAACCGGGGAGCTGTTTTTT,CASASTGELFF
many,TRBV10-3,-,TRBJ2-7,TGTGCCATCAGTGATGACCCAAACTACGAGCAGTACTTC,CAISDDPNYEQYF
many,TRBV9,TRBD1,TRBJ2-7,TGTGCCAGCAGCGTGTCCGGGACAGGGACCTACGAGCAGTACTTC,CASSVSGTGTYEQYF
few,TRBV2,-,TRBJ2-6,TGTGCCAGCATTGAGACGAGCTCTGGGGCCAACGTCCTGACTTTC,CASIETSSGANVLTF
many,TRBV28,TRBD1,TRBJ2-3,TGTGCCAGCCGAAACCCACAGGGGGCCGCAGATACGCAGTATTTT,CASRNPQGAADTQYF
few,TRBV5-8,TRBD2,TRBJ2-5,TGTGCCAGCAGCTCCGGGACTAGCGGCAAAGAGACCCAGTACTTC,CASSSGTSGKETQYF
many,TRBV11-3,-,TRBJ2-2,TGTGCCAGCAGCTTAGCTCGAGCGTCCGGGGAGCTGTTTTTT,CASSLARASGELFF
-,TRBV5-1,TRBD1,TRBJ2-5,TGCGCCAGCATCCCGGGGACAGGGGGACATACCCAGTACTTC,CASIPGTGGHTQYF
-,TRBV6-1,-,TRBJ2-1,TGTGCCAGCAGTCCTACCGCCGCTAGCTCCTACAATGAGCAGTTCTTC,CASSPTAASSYNEQFF
-,TRBV6-1,-,TRBJ1-4,TGTGCCAGCAGTGATCCTAATGAAAAACTGTTTTTT,CASSDPNEKLFF
many,TRBV20-1,TRBD1,TRBJ1-2,TGCAGTGCCCCAAGGAGGGACAGGGGTGGCGGCTACACCTTC,CSAPRRDRGGGYTF
many,TRBV6-1,-,TRBJ1-5,TGTGCCAGCAGTGAACAGGGATGGGGCAATCAGCCCCAGCATTTT,CASSEQGWGNQPQHF
many,TRBV18,TRBD2,TRBJ2-1,TGTGCCAGCTCACTTATGAGACTAGCGGGAGGAGGGGAGCAGTTCTTC,CASSLMRLAGGGEQFF
many,TRBV29-1,-,TRBJ1-1,TGCAGCGCTGGGCCCAGGGACGGTTTGAACACTGAAGCTTTCTTT,CSAGPRDGLNTEAFF
many,TRBV30,TRBD1,TRBJ1-6,TGTGCCTGGAGTCCCCAAATGGACAGGGATTACAATTCACCCCTCCACTTT,CAWSPQMDRDYNSPLHF
many,TRBV7-3,-,TRBJ2-2,TGTGCCAGCAGTTACAGGGTAGACGGGGAGCTGTTTTTT,CASSYRVDGELFF
medium-sized,TRBV27,-,TRBJ2-7,TGTGCCAGCAGTTTGGGCGGAAACCTGGTCGAGCAGTACTTC,CASSLGGNLVEQYF
medium-sized,TRBV28,-,TRBJ2-7,TGTGCCAGCAGTTTTCAGGGGCGCTCCTACGAGCAGTACTTC,CASSFQGRSYEQYF
few,TRBV27,-,TRBJ2-3,TGTGCCAGCAGTTTACGGGGCCCATCCGATACGCAGTATTTT,CASSLRGPSDTQYF
many,TRBV11-1,TRBD2,TRBJ2-1,TGTGCCAGCAGCGGGGGGGAAGGGCGGACCCTCTCCTACAATGAGCAGTTCTTC,CASSGGEGRTLSYNEQFF
many,TRBV19,-,TRBJ1-5,TGTGCCAGTAGTATATGGTCGGGGAATCAGCCCCAGCATTTT,CASSIWSGNQPQHF
many,TRBV3-1,-,TRBJ1-6,TGTGCCAGCAGCCAAGTAGGCAGACAAAGGAATTCACCCCTCCACTTT,CASSQVGRQRNSPLHF
many,TRBV4-1,-,TRBJ2-3,TGCGCCAGCAGCCAGGGGGCTGGCACAGATACGCAGTATTTT,CASSQGAGTDTQYF
many,TRBV11-2,-,TRBJ1-5,TGTGCCAGCAGCCCCGGCACTCAGCCCCAGCATTTT,CASSPGTQPQHF